What follows are 20 T cell receptor beta chains derived from one specimen sequenced in a study of PD-L1 blockade in urothelial cancer. The time point denotes: pretreatment peripheral blood. Produced via immunoSEQ multiplex PCR; TCRdb's table is partial and in-frame only. The table shows some 100,000 clones, with approximately 88% occurring only once. The material sequenced was PBMCs, taken around atezolizumab (anti-PD-L1) treatment. The source of these receptors is a woman aged 80 or over with urothelial cancer.

The chain recombines TRBV27 with TRBJ1-3; maybe TRBD1 (5 bases). Germline values: CDR1 MNHEY, CDR2 SMNVEV (reference sequence). Trimming took off 3 bases at V and 2 bases at J, with 8 bases between the two ends. This CDR3 spans 14 amino acids. The chain's CDR3 is CASSFGGAGNTIYF. Here the CDR3 DNA reads TGTGCCAGCAGTTTTGGGGGGGCTGGAAACACCATATATTTT.

V usage is TRBV13 and J usage is TRBJ2-7, with a weak D call TRBD1 (5 bases). Germline V gene sequence: CDR1 PRHDT, CDR2 FYEKMQ (reference sequence). The CDR3 has 14 residues. Trimming took 5 bases from V and 6 from J, leaving 17 bases between them. The chain's CDR3 is CASSAYRQGSEQYF. CDR3 sequence (DNA): TGTGCCAGCAGCGCCTACCGCCAGGGAAGCGAGCAGTACTTC.

The V call is TRBV28, the J call TRBJ1-3; perhaps TRBD1 as D (5 bases). Trimming removed 5 bases at V and 8 bases at J, with 16 bases between. Germline lookup yields CDR1 MDHEN and CDR2 SYDVKM. The CDR3 loop spans 14 amino acids. CDR3 nucleotide sequence: TGTGCCAGCAGTCCCGGCGGGGGGAGGGACACCATATATTTT. Translating it yields CASSPGGGRDTIYF. The full variable domain, with the rest looked up from reference TRBV28 and TRBJ1-3, is DVKVTQSSRYLVKRTGEKVFLECVQDMDHENMFWYRQDPGLGLRLIYFSYDVKMKEKGDIPEGYSVSREKKERFSLILESASTNQTSMYLCASSPGGGRDTIYFGEGSWLTVV.

The CDR3 sequence: CASSQEPGNNQPQHF. The CDR3 bases are TGTGCCAGCAGCCAAGAGCCGGGAAACAATCAGCCCCAGCATTTT. This chain connects TRBV4-2 to TRBJ1-5; no clear D. The germline V gene encodes CDR1 LGHNA and CDR2 YNFKEQ. CDR3 length: 15 residues. V lost 0 bases and J lost 3, with 9 bases in between.

V gene TRBV27 combines with J gene TRBJ2-2; maybe TRBD2 (7 bases). Trimming shortened V by 3 bases and J by 6 bases, and 14 bases separated the two germline ends. Germline lookup yields CDR1 MNHEY and CDR2 SMNVEV (reference sequence). The CDR3 is 15 residues long. The DNA for the CDR3 is TGTGCCAGCAGTTTGGGGGGGGCGCTTGCCGGGGAGCTGTTTTTT. Protein product: CASSLGGALAGELFF.

V and J are TRBV6-5 and TRBJ2-5; D perhaps matches TRBD1 (8 bases). This CDR3 is built from 14 residues. With 4 bases removed from V and 5 bases from J, the gap between germline ends came to 14 bases. Germline V gene lookup returns CDR1 MNHEY and CDR2 SVGAGI. CDR3 residues: CASSWTGRGETQYF. The CDR3 nucleotides are TGTGCCAGCAGTTGGACAGGGCGGGGGGAGACCCAGTACTTC.

This sequence joins TRBV14 and TRBJ2-1, with 8 nucleotides matching TRBD2. V dropped 3 bases and J dropped 6; count of bases not matched to a gene: 10. Germline V gene sequence: CDR1 SGHDN, CDR2 FVKESK. CDR3 length: 16 residues. CDR3 residues: CASSQPGLEVFNEQFF. The CDR3 coding sequence is TGTGCCAGCAGCCAGCCGGGACTAGAGGTATTCAATGAGCAGTTCTTC. The full variable domain, its missing parts supplied by reference TRBV14 and TRBJ2-1, is EAGVTQFPSHSVIEKGQTVTLRCDPISGHDNLYWYRRVMGKEIKFLLHFVKESKQDESGMPNNRFLAERTGGTYSTLKVQPAELEDSGVYFCASSQPGLEVFNEQFFGPGTRLTVL.

The gene calls are TRBV6-5 and TRBJ2-1; tentative D call: TRBD1 (5 bases). This CDR3 comprises 16 residues. Looked up from germline, CDR1 is MNHEY and CDR2 is SVGAGI. Trimming pared 0 bases from V and 4 bases from J, leaving 13 bases between. CDR3 DNA sequence: TGTGCCAGCAGTTACTCGGGCAGGGTGAGATACAATGAGCAGTTCTTC. This encodes CASSYSGRVRYNEQFF.

The chain uses TRBV5-6 and TRBJ1-5; 7 nucleotides agree with TRBD1. Germline V CDR1 and CDR2: SGHDT, YYEEEE. V lost 4 bases, J lost 4 bases, and 2 bases stayed unmatched. CDR3 size: 13 residues. In DNA, the CDR3 is TGTGCCAGCAGCCTGGGACAGAATCAGCCCCAGCATTTT. Translating it yields CASSLGQNQPQHF.

The chain carries TRBV5-1 and TRBJ2-5, with TRBD1 matching 9 bases. The CDR3 consists of 15 residues. J was trimmed by 1 base and V by 2 bases; bases with no gene match: 3. Per the germline V gene, CDR1 is SGHRS and CDR2 is YFSETQ. CDR3 loop: CASSLTGGLQETQYF. The DNA for the CDR3 is TGCGCCAGCAGCTTAACAGGGGGCCTCCAAGAGACCCAGTACTTC.

The rearrangement links TRBV29-1 to TRBJ1-2; 8 bases are a match to TRBD1. This CDR3 spans 11 amino acids. J gave up 6 bases and V 8 bases, and 5 bases lay outside the gene matches. The germline V gene has CDR1 SQVTM and CDR2 ANQGSEA. CDR3 amino acids: CSTLDRDGYTF. The CDR3 DNA follows: TGCAGCACCCTGGACAGGGATGGCTACACCTTC.

The chain couples TRBV19 to TRBJ1-2; tentative D call: TRBD1 (6 bases). The CDR3 extends over 13 amino acids. CDR1 is LNHDA and CDR2 is SQIVND in the germline V gene (reference sequence). Trimming pared 7 bases from V and 3 bases from J, leaving 12 bases between. In DNA form, the CDR3 reads TGTGCCAGTAACCGCGCAGGGGACTATGGCTACACCTTC. Encoded protein: CASNRAGDYGYTF.

This chain links TRBV5-1 with TRBJ2-2; 7 bases agree with TRBD2. CDR1 is SGHRS, CDR2 YFSETQ, per germline. CDR3 length equals 16 residues. The ends lost 1 base at V and 1 base at J; junction bases unmatched: 4. CDR3 DNA sequence: TGCGCCAGCAGCTTGTCGTCGGGAGGGAACACCGGGGAGCTGTTTTTT. This encodes CASSLSSGGNTGELFF. Full variable domain (outside the CDR3, taken from reference TRBV5-1 and TRBJ2-2): KAGVTQTPRYLIKTRGQQVTLSCSPISGHRSVSWYQQTPGQGLQFLFEYFSETQRNKGNFPGRFSGRQFSNSRSEMNVSTLELGDSALYLCASSLSSGGNTGELFFGEGSRLTVL.

This clone was recorded a few times. This chain joins TRBV28 and TRBJ1-4, with no clear D. Germline lookup yields CDR1 MDHEN and CDR2 SYDVKM. The V end was cut by 3 bases, the J end by 13 bases, with 18 bases between. The CDR3 has 14 amino acids. The CDR3 loop is CASSLFGSGFGLFF. The CDR3 DNA reads as TGTGCCAGCAGTTTGTTCGGGTCTGGTTTTGGACTGTTTTTT. The full variable domain, in which reference TRBV28 and TRBJ1-4 provide the parts outside the CDR3, is DVKVTQSSRYLVKRTGEKVFLECVQDMDHENMFWYRQDPGLGLRLIYFSYDVKMKEKGDIPEGYSVSREKKERFSLILESASTNQTSMYLCASSLFGSGFGLFFGSGTQLSVL.

This clone has a handful of counts. The V call is TRBV5-8, the J call TRBJ1-2; no clear D gene. The CDR3 runs 14 residues. V shed 4 bases and J shed 4 bases, with 14 bases lying between them. The germline V gene has CDR1 SGHTS and CDR2 YDEGEE. This CDR3 reads CASSHVGVPYGYTF. The CDR3, as DNA: TGTGCCAGCAGCCATGTAGGAGTCCCCTATGGCTACACCTTC.

The chain recombines TRBV5-6 with TRBJ2-7; D unresolved. V was shortened by 0 bases and J by 4 bases, with 11 bases between the two germline ends. The CDR3 sequence is 14 residues long. Germline lookup yields CDR1 SGHDT and CDR2 YYEEEE. CDR3 sequence: CASSLGQFVYEQYF. In DNA form, the CDR3 reads TGTGCCAGCAGCTTGGGTCAGTTTGTATACGAGCAGTACTTC.

The chain uses TRBV4-2 and TRBJ2-5; 7 bases line up with TRBD2. Trimming took 1 base from V and 13 from J; bases not matched to a gene: 9. This CDR3 is 13 amino acids long. Germline-derived CDR1 and CDR2 are LGHNA and YNFKEQ. This chain's CDR3 is CASSQGLGTTLYF. The CDR3 coding sequence is TGTGCCAGCAGCCAAGGCCTCGGGACTACCTTGTACTTC.

This clone was counted a single time. This chain connects TRBV28 to TRBJ1-5, with D unresolved. CDR1 and CDR2 from the germline V gene are MDHEN and SYDVKM. The V end was cut by 4 bases, the J end by 1 base, with 11 bases between. CDR3 length: 15 residues. The CDR3 loop is CASSSAAGSNQPQHF. DNA for the CDR3: TGTGCCAGCAGTTCCGCGGCGGGGAGCAATCAGCCCCAGCATTTT.

The chain is built from TRBV7-9 and TRBJ2-7; 14 bases are a match to TRBD2. V was clipped by 5 bases and J by 6 bases; unmatched bases: 6. Per the germline V gene, CDR1 is SEHNR and CDR2 is FQNEAQ (reference sequence). The CDR3 contains 15 residues. The CDR3 DNA sequence: TGTGCCAGCAGCACGACTAGCGGGAGGGCATCCGAGCAGTACTTC. It translates to CASSTTSGRASEQYF.

This clone has a handful of counts. The chain is built from TRBV27 and TRBJ1-1; no definite D call. The CDR3 totals 14 residues. Germline V gene lookup returns CDR1 MNHEY and CDR2 SMNVEV (reference sequence). V shed 6 bases and J shed 2 bases, with 13 bases lying between them. This CDR3 is CASRASTANTEAFF. The CDR3 bases are TGTGCCAGCAGAGCGTCTACGGCTAACACTGAAGCTTTCTTT.